The text below deals with one TCR beta chain. In the original processing: Cell counts per sample came from amplifying reference gene primers. Some clones are missing from TCRdb's copy, which holds only in-frame ones; the method was immunoSEQ multiplex PCR. V, J and clone size derive from that table, while D and trimming were established from the DNA sequence. The table includes some 170,000 clones, roughly 85% detected once. The data were taken from a study of blood T cell repertoires in COVID-19. Study-level background: Some COVID-19 samples were acute and others convalescent; all came from the United States, Italy and Spain. PBMCs, B-cell-depleted T cells, or T cells were the source of the cDNA or gDNA that made up the material.

The CDR3 totals 16 residues. Germline CDR1 ENHRY, CDR2 SYGVKD. Unmatched junction bases numbered 7, after V lost 4 bases and J lost 5 bases. This chain uses TRBV10-3 with TRBJ2-7; TRBD2 matches at 14 bases. The receptor was derived from a woman aged 60-75 years with acute or convalescent COVID-19. Sequencing used peripheral blood. CDR3 nucleotides: TGTGCCATCAGTGGGACCGGGACTAGCGGGAGCAACGAGCAGTACTTC. Residues: CAISGTGTSGSNEQYF.